This T cell receptor (beta chain) was obtained from a study of blood T cell repertoires in COVID-19. Study in general: PBMCs, B-cell-depleted T cells, or T cells provided the cDNA or gDNA that made up the material.

V gave up 4 bases and J gave up 6 bases, with 15 bases separating them. This CDR3 spans 14 amino acids. Germline assignment: CDR1 LGHDT and CDR2 YNNKEL (reference sequence). The data were produced by immunoSEQ multiplex PCR, yet TCRdb's version contains in-frame clones alone and is incomplete. The table lists 210,000 or so clones, 65% to 85% of them singletons. Cohort placement rested on clinical history that participants reported themselves. Source material: PBMCs or T cells enriched from blood (not recorded which). This rearrangement joins TRBV3-1 (or the pseudogene TRBV3-2) to TRBJ1-2, with a possible D match to TRBD1 (5 bases). The TCR originated in a man aged 25-45 years with acute COVID-19. CDR3 in DNA: TGTGCCAGCAGCCCCAGACAGTCCGGAAATGGCTACACCTTC. Its protein product is CASSPRQSGNGYTF.